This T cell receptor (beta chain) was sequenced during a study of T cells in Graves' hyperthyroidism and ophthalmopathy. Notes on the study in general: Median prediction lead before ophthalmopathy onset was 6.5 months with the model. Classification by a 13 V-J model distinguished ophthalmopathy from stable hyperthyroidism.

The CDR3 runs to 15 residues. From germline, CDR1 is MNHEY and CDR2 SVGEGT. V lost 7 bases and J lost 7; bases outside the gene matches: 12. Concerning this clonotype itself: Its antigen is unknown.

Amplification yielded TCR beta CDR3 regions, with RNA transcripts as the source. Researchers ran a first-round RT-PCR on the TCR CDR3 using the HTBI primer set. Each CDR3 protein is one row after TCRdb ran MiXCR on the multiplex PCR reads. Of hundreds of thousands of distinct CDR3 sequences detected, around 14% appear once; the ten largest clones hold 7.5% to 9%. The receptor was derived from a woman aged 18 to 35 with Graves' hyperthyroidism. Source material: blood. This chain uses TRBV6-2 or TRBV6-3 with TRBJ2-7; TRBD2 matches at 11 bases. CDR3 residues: CASTQATSGKREQYF. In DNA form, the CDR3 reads TGTGCCAGCACCCAAGCGACTAGCGGGAAGCGAGAGCAGTACTTC.